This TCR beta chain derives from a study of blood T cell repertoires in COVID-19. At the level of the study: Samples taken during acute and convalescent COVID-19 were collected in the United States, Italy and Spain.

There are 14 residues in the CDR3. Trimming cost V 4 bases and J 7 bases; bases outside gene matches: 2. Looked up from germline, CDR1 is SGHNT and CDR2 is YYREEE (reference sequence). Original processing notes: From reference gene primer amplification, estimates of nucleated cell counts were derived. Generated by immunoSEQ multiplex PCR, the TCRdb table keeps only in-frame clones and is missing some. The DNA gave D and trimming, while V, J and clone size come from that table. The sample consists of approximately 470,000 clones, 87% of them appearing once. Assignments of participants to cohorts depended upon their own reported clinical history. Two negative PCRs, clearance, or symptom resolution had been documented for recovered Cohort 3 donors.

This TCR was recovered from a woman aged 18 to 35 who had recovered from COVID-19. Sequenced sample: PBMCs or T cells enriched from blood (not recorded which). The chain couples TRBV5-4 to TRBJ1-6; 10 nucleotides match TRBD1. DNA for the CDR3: TGTGCCAGCAGCGGACAGGGGGGAAATTCACCCCTCCACTTT. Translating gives CASSGQGGNSPLHF.